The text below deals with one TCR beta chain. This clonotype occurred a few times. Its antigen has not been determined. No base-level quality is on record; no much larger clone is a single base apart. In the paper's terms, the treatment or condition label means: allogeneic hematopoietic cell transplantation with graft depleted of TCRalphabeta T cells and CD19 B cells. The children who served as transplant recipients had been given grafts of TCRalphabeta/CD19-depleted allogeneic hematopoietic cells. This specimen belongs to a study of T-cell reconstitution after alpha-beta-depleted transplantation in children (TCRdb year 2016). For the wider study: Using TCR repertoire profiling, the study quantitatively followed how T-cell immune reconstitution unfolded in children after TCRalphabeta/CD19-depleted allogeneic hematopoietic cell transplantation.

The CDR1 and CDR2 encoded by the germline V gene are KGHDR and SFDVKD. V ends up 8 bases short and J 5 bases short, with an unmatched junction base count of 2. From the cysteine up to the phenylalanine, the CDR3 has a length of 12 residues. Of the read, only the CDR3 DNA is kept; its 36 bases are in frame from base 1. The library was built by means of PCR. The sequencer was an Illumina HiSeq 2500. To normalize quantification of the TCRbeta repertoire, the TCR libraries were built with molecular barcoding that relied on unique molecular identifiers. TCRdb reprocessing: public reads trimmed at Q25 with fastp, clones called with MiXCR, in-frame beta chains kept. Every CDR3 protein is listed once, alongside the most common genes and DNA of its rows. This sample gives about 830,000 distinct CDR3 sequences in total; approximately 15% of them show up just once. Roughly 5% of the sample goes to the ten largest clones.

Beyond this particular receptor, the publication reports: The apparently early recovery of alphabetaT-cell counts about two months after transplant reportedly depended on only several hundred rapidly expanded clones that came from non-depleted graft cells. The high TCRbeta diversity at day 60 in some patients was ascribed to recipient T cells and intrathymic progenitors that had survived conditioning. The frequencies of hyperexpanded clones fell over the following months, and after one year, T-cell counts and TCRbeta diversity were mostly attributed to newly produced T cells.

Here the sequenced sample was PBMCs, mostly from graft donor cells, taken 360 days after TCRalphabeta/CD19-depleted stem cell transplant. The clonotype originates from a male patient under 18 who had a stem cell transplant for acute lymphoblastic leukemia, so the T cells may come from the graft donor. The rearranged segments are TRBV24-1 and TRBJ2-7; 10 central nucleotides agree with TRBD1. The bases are TGTGCCACCACCGGACAGGGGGACGAGCAGTACTTC. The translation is CATTGQGDEQYF.